The 3 T cell receptor beta chains given below trace back to one sample, sequenced in a study of CD8 T cells in ankylosing spondylitis. MiXCR was run by TCRdb on the 5' RACE reads, yielding one entry per CDR3 protein. The data show fewer than 400,000 distinct CDR3 sequences, around 20% seen once. Notes on the study in general: Seven to nine highly homologous variants formed a TCR beta motif that appeared characteristic of ankylosing spondylitis blood.

Their antigens remain unidentified. The sequenced material came from blood, either unsorted or a sorted T cell fraction (not recorded which). These receptors all come from a male donor with ankylosing spondylitis.

This clonotype occurred many times. V gene TRBV29-1 combines with J gene TRBJ2-3; 9 bases agree with TRBD2. In germline, CDR1 is SQVTM, CDR2 ANQGSEA. There are 16 residues in the CDR3. Trimming cost V 5 bases and J 4 bases; bases outside gene matches: 13. The DNA of the CDR3 is TGCAGCGTTCCTAGCGGGATACGGTTAGGCGCAGATACGCAGTATTTT. This gives the protein CSVPSGIRLGADTQYF.

This clonotype turned up a few times. The J gene is TRBJ2-7, the V gene TRBV12-3 or TRBV12-4; the D gene could be TRBD1 or TRBD2 (5 bases each). The CDR3 covers 12 residues. V was pared by 3 bases and J by 4 bases, with 7 bases between. CDR3 region: CASSFEGYEQYF. CDR3 bases: TGTGCCAGCAGTTTTGAGGGGTACGAGCAGTACTTC.

The sample holds a few counts of this clonotype. CDR3 DNA sequence: TGTGCCTGGAGTCAGAGACTAGGTATCGATGAGCAGTTCTTC. This encodes CAWSQRLGIDEQFF. The chain recombines TRBV30 with TRBJ2-1; possibly TRBD2 for D (6 bases). V was clipped by 2 bases and J by 8 bases, with 16 bases between them. The CDR3 spans 14 residues. Germline-derived CDR1 and CDR2 are GTSNPN and SVGIG (reference sequence).